This TCR beta chain was profiled in a study of OX40 agonist ivuxolimab in advanced cancers. The wider study: Patients were dosed with the agonistic anti-OX40 (CD134) antibody ivuxolimab. Study-level findings and limits: Averaging showed that CD8+ T cells had more expanded clones than CD4+ did. Low levels of normalized T-cell clonal expansion also appeared in some nonresponders. Clonal expansion was seen in CD4+ and CD8+ blood T cells by week 6 at 0.1 to 3.0 mg/kg.

The method was immunoSEQ multiplex PCR; TCRdb's version includes in-frame clones alone and lacks a portion of them. The sample consists of about 21,000 clones, roughly 91% of them appearing once. On this clone: Its antigen is undetermined.

Germline loops: CDR1 SGHNT, CDR2 YYREEE (reference sequence). The CDR3 contains 14 residues. V lost 1 base and J 2 bases, leaving 9 bases between the germline ends. This sequence originates from an adult with an advanced solid tumor such as melanoma, head and neck, liver or kidney cancer. The material sequenced was CD4+ or CD8+ T cells sorted from blood, taken in a trial of the OX40 agonist ivuxolimab. The chain combines TRBV5-4 with TRBJ1-2, with D perhaps TRBD1 (6 bases). The CDR3 DNA is TGTGCCAGCAGCTTGCTCGGGACAAACTATGGCTACACCTTC. Protein sequence: CASSLLGTNYGYTF. The full variable domain, in which reference TRBV5-4 and TRBJ1-2 provide the parts outside the CDR3, is ETGVTQSPTHLIKTRGQQVTLRCSSQSGHNTVSWYQQALGQGPQFIFQYYREEENGRGNFPPRFSGLQFPNYSSELNVNALELDDSALYLCASSLLGTNYGYTFGSGTRLTVV.